These 14 T cell receptor beta chains share one sample of origin, sequenced in a study of T-cell memory formation after mild COVID-19. TCRdb analysed the 5' RACE reads with MiXCR anew, one entry per CDR3 protein. The sample has around 200,000 distinct CDR3 sequences; about a fifth are singletons. Sequencing was carried out using PBMCs or a T cell subset sorted from them (not recorded which). Receptor source: an adult woman who had mild COVID-19 (a few samples of this study predate the infection). Cell type and time point are not known.

This clonotype was picked up a small number of times. This CDR3 reads CASSSSGGDYGYTF. CDR3 DNA sequence: TGTGCCAGCAGCTCGTCAGGGGGCGACTATGGCTACACCTTC. The rearrangement links TRBV7-2 to TRBJ1-2, with 8 bases that match TRBD1. The CDR3 extends over 14 amino acids. V was pared by 4 bases and J by 3 bases, with 4 bases of the junction left unmatched. Germline lookup yields CDR1 SGHTA and CDR2 FQGNSA.

In this sample, this clonotype turned up a few times. The rearrangement joins TRBV11-2 to TRBJ1-5; TRBD1 might be the D (5 bases). This CDR3 has 15 residues. The germline V and J ends were trimmed by 0 bases and 2 bases, with 8 bases remaining between them. In germline, CDR1 is SGHAT, CDR2 FQNNGV. The CDR3 loop is CASSLEGVGNQPQHF. CDR3 sequence (DNA): TGTGCCAGCAGCTTAGAGGGGGTGGGCAATCAGCCCCAGCATTTT.

The chain joins TRBV19 to TRBJ1-1; TRBD1 might be the D (5 bases). Trimming removed 1 base at V and 5 bases at J, with 11 bases between. Germline CDR1 reads LNHDA; CDR2 reads SQIVND (reference sequence). This CDR3 region has 14 residues. The CDR3 reads CASSIVLWGTEAFF. As DNA, the CDR3 is TGTGCCAGTAGTATAGTTCTTTGGGGGACTGAAGCTTTCTTT.

This clonotype was picked up a small number of times. The genes are TRBV3-1 and TRBJ2-5; no definite D call. Trimming removed 3 bases at V and 4 bases at J, with 12 bases between. Germline V gene sequence: CDR1 LGHDT, CDR2 YNNKEL (reference sequence). This CDR3 contains 14 residues. The CDR3 sequence: CASSHPVEGETQYF. For the CDR3, the DNA is TGTGCCAGCAGCCACCCCGTGGAAGGAGAGACCCAGTACTTC.

The CDR3 sequence is CASSLPRGGTYEQYF. The CDR3 DNA reads TGTGCCAGCAGCCTACCCAGGGGTGGGACCTACGAGCAGTACTTC. The chain has TRBV4-2 and TRBJ2-7, with D perhaps matching TRBD1 (6 bases). This CDR3 contains 15 residues. The germline gives CDR1 LGHNA, CDR2 YNFKEQ. V dropped 4 bases and J dropped 2 bases, with 15 bases sitting between them.

The chain recombines TRBV6-5 with TRBJ2-7; 7 bases map to TRBD1. The J segment lost 1 base and the V segment lost 7 bases, leaving 4 bases of the junction unmatched. The length of the CDR3 is 13 residues. Germline lookup yields CDR1 MNHEY and CDR2 SVGAGI. The CDR3 reads CASNPGGSYEQYF. The CDR3 DNA sequence: TGTGCCAGCAATCCAGGGGGTTCCTACGAGCAGTACTTC.

The V and J genes are TRBV7-3 and TRBJ1-1; TRBD1 matches at 7 bases. CDR1 is SGHTA, CDR2 FQGTGA, per germline. This CDR3 has 14 amino acids. Trimming removed 4 bases from V and 3 bases from J; junction bases left unmatched: 5. Written as DNA, the CDR3 is TGTGCCAGCAGCTCGACGACAGGGTACACTGAAGCTTTCTTT. As protein: CASSSTTGYTEAFF.

This clonotype has just a few counts. The J gene is TRBJ1-2, the V gene TRBV7-6, with 7 bases identical to TRBD1. The CDR3 sequence is 15 residues long. Germline CDR1 reads SGHVS; CDR2 reads FNYEAQ. V was pared by 5 bases and J by 4 bases, with 10 bases of the junction left unmatched. CDR3 nucleotides: TGTGCCAGCAGCCCGAGTCAGGGGGTAGGCTATGGCTACACCTTC. Protein: CASSPSQGVGYGYTF.

The chain employs TRBV6-2 or TRBV6-3 and TRBJ2-3, with 7 nucleotides matching TRBD2. Germline CDR1 reads MNHEY; CDR2 reads SVGEGT. Losses at the gene ends were 0 bases for V and 2 bases for J; bases not matched to a gene: 5. CDR3 size: 16 residues. DNA of the CDR3: TGTGCCAGCAGTTACTCGGGGCGGGAGCCCACAGATACGCAGTATTTT. As protein: CASSYSGREPTDTQYF.

This clonotype was seen a handful of times. V is TRBV4-1 and J is TRBJ2-2, with TRBD1 as a possible D gene (9 bases). Trimming took off 3 bases at V and 0 bases at J, with 20 bases between the two ends. Germline V lookup: CDR1 MGHRA, CDR2 YSYEKL. This CDR3 is 19 amino acids long. DNA for the CDR3: TGCGCCAGCAGCCAGCACGCGGGGGGACAGGGCGCGAACACCGGGGAGCTGTTTTTT. Translating gives CASSQHAGGQGANTGELFF.

This clonotype was counted between two and nine times. The V and J genes are TRBV7-9 and TRBJ1-1, with a possible D match to TRBD1 (6 bases). This CDR3 has 13 residues. V lost 6 bases and J 7 bases, leaving 15 bases between the germline ends. Germline V lookup: CDR1 SEHNR, CDR2 FQNEAQ (reference sequence). The CDR3 loop reads CASSQGGGIEAFF. CDR3 bases: TGTGCCAGCAGTCAAGGGGGAGGCATTGAAGCTTTCTTT.

This clonotype was seen a few times. This chain links TRBV6-5 with TRBJ2-7; the D call may be TRBD1 or TRBD2 (7 bases each). The CDR3 has 16 residues. The germline CDR1 and CDR2 sequences are MNHEY and SVGAGI. V was pared by 6 bases and J by 1 base, with 19 bases between. This CDR3 reads CASSLGGGFSSYEQYF. CDR3 nucleotides: TGTGCCAGCAGCCTGGGAGGGGGCTTCTCGTCCTACGAGCAGTACTTC.

V usage is TRBV20-1 and J usage is TRBJ2-1, with D tentatively TRBD1 (6 bases). The CDR3 covers 15 residues. CDR1 DFQATT and CDR2 SNEGSKA come from the germline V gene (reference sequence). Trimming left V 0 bases short and J 8 bases short, with 17 bases between. The CDR3 nucleotides are TGCAGTGCTAGAGATTTTGGGGCTACAGGGTATGAGCAGTTCTTC. It encodes CSARDFGATGYEQFF.

There are a few counts of this clonotype. This sequence joins TRBV10-3 and TRBJ2-5; D not resolved. From germline, CDR1 is ENHRY and CDR2 SYGVKD. Deletions cut 2 bases from V and 4 bases from J, with 5 bases between. The CDR3 spans 12 residues. The DNA for the CDR3 is TGTGCCATCAGTGAGCGTGTAGAGACCCAGTACTTC. Encoded protein: CAISERVETQYF.